This TCR beta chain was recorded in a study of blood T cell repertoires in COVID-19. The wider study: Specimens from acute and convalescent COVID-19 originated in the United States, Italy and Spain. T cells, B-cell-depleted T cells, or PBMCs provided the cDNA or gDNA that served as material.

Authors' analysis steps: Amplified reference gene primers provided the basis for estimating nucleated cell counts. Sequencing was performed with immunoSEQ multiplex PCR; in TCRdb, only in-frame clones are kept and a portion is missing. That table gives V, J and clone size, and the DNA gave D and trimming. Of under 200,000 clones listed, over 75% are singletons. Cohort allocation depended upon clinical history that participants reported. V shed 4 bases and J shed 1 base, with 15 bases lying between them. This CDR3 region has 15 residues. CDR1 is SGHNT, CDR2 YYREEE, per germline (reference sequence). Sequenced input: PBMCs or T cells enriched from blood (not recorded which). The chain employs TRBV5-4 and TRBJ2-7; D perhaps matches TRBD1 (6 bases). This TCR was sampled from a woman between 18 and 30 years old who had recovered from COVID-19. Written as DNA, the CDR3 is TGTGCCAGCAGCCAGGGGTTGGGGGCATCCTACGAGCAGTACTTC. The encoded protein is CASSQGLGASYEQYF.